These T cell receptor beta chains were read from a single sample in a study of shared clonotypes between healthy human individuals. Some clones are missing from TCRdb's copy, which holds only in-frame ones; the method was immunoSEQ multiplex PCR. The sample includes approximately 82,000 clones, over 55% of them seen just once. Sequenced sample: memory CD8+ T cells sorted from blood. The receptors were gathered from a man between 25 and 39 years old in good health. CDR3s include the opening cysteine and the closing phenylalanine or tryptophan.

v_gene: TRBV7-6
j_gene: TRBJ1-1
CDR3aa: CASSSVLGVDTEAFF

v_gene: TRBV28
j_gene: TRBJ2-7
CDR3aa: CASSWTHEQYF

v_gene: TRBV27
j_gene: TRBJ2-3
CDR3aa: CASVAGVEGTDTQYF

v_gene: TRBV2
j_gene: TRBJ2-1
CDR3aa: CASRKPTSGSHEQFF

v_gene: TRBV5-1
j_gene: TRBJ2-4
CDR3aa: CASSLGADTKNIQYF

v_gene: TRBV5-5
j_gene: TRBJ2-3
CDR3aa: CASSLRVSGTDTQYF

v_gene: TRBV2
j_gene: TRBJ2-3
CDR3aa: CASSAREGGPDTQYF

v_gene: TRBV6-5
j_gene: TRBJ2-7
CDR3aa: CASSGQNSYEQYF

v_gene: TRBV2
j_gene: TRBJ2-3
CDR3aa: CASSGGSSTDTQYF

v_gene: TRBV25-1
j_gene: TRBJ2-1
CDR3aa: CASSETKPSGRTNNEQFF

v_gene: TRBV5-1
j_gene: TRBJ2-1
CDR3aa: CASSLDPGLQYNEQFF

v_gene: TRBV5-1
j_gene: TRBJ1-2
CDR3aa: CASSSEEEAYGYTF

v_gene: TRBV29-1
j_gene: TRBJ1-2
CDR3aa: CSVPSTPGQVSGGYTF

v_gene: TRBV9
j_gene: TRBJ2-2
CDR3aa: CASSAGQGVVKGGELFF

v_gene: TRBV5-1
j_gene: TRBJ2-7
CDR3aa: CASSLGGGRYEQYF

v_gene: TRBV7-6
j_gene: TRBJ2-1
CDR3aa: CASSQLREQFF

v_gene: TRBV5-1
j_gene: TRBJ2-1
CDR3aa: CASSPDTGVAYNEQFF

v_gene: TRBV28
j_gene: TRBJ2-7
CDR3aa: CASSSHYEQYF

v_gene: TRBV5-1
j_gene: TRBJ1-4
CDR3aa: CASSPFGRGTDEKLFF

v_gene: TRBV5-1
j_gene: TRBJ1-1
CDR3aa: CASSFTTGGTDTEAFF

v_gene: TRBV27
j_gene: TRBJ2-7
CDR3aa: CASSITGSNYEQYF

v_gene: TRBV28
j_gene: TRBJ1-4
CDR3aa: CASSETLRGEKLFF

v_gene: TRBV4-3
j_gene: TRBJ2-7
CDR3aa: CASSQETGTLYEQYF

v_gene: TRBV7-3
j_gene: TRBJ2-7
CDR3aa: CASSSGGGYEQYF

v_gene: TRBV5-8
j_gene: TRBJ1-1
CDR3aa: CASSGRQGYTEAFF

v_gene: TRBV7-6
j_gene: TRBJ1-3
CDR3aa: CASSTPRGSGNTIYF

v_gene: TRBV29-1
j_gene: TRBJ2-1
CDR3aa: CSLTWGGYNEQFF

v_gene: TRBV5-6
j_gene: TRBJ2-1
CDR3aa: CASSFYLDSLF

v_gene: TRBV27
j_gene: TRBJ2-1
CDR3aa: CASALASSYNEQFF

v_gene: TRBV27
j_gene: TRBJ1-4
CDR3aa: CASRGGLATNEKLFF

v_gene: TRBV2
j_gene: TRBJ2-1
CDR3aa: CASITGLALNEQFF

v_gene: TRBV7-9
j_gene: TRBJ2-1
CDR3aa: CASSHPGLAHNEQFF

v_gene: TRBV18
j_gene: TRBJ2-3
CDR3aa: CASSPGQITDTQYF

v_gene: TRBV4-3
j_gene: TRBJ2-2
CDR3aa: CASSHQAGGTGELFF

v_gene: TRBV25-1
j_gene: TRBJ2-5
CDR3aa: CASSARGLAAETQYF

v_gene: TRBV5-3
j_gene: TRBJ1-5
CDR3aa: CARSLEAGVGQPQHF

v_gene: TRBV18
j_gene: TRBJ2-7
CDR3aa: CASSPLGIPRKDVYEQYF

v_gene: TRBV10-1
j_gene: TRBJ2-7
CDR3aa: CASSRDPGARRSYEQYF

v_gene: TRBV7-8
j_gene: TRBJ2-3
CDR3aa: CASSSAGGNRTQYF

v_gene: TRBV14
j_gene: TRBJ2-7
CDR3aa: CASSQDYSEKDRDYEQYF

v_gene: TRBV11-3
j_gene: TRBJ2-1
CDR3aa: CASSREGGHSYNEQFF

v_gene: TRBV7-8
j_gene: TRBJ2-1
CDR3aa: CASSWPQPGNEQFF

v_gene: TRBV9
j_gene: TRBJ2-7
CDR3aa: CASSLTGGPYEQYF

v_gene: TRBV6-5
j_gene: TRBJ2-5
CDR3aa: CASSYVREVQETQYF

v_gene: TRBV27
j_gene: TRBJ2-7
CDR3aa: CASTPFASSYEQYF